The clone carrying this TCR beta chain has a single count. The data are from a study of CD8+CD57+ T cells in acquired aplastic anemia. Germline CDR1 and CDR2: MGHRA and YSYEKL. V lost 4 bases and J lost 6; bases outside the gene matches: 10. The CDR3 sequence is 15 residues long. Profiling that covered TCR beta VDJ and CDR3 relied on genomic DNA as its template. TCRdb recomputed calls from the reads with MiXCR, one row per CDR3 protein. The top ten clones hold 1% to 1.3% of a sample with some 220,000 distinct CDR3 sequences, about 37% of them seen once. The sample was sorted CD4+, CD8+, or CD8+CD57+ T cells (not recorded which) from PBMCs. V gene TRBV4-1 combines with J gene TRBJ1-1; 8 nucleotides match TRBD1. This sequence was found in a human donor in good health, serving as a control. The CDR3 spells CASSPTGQGTSEAFF. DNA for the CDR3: TGCGCCAGCAGCCCAACCGGACAGGGAACCTCTGAAGCTTTCTTT.